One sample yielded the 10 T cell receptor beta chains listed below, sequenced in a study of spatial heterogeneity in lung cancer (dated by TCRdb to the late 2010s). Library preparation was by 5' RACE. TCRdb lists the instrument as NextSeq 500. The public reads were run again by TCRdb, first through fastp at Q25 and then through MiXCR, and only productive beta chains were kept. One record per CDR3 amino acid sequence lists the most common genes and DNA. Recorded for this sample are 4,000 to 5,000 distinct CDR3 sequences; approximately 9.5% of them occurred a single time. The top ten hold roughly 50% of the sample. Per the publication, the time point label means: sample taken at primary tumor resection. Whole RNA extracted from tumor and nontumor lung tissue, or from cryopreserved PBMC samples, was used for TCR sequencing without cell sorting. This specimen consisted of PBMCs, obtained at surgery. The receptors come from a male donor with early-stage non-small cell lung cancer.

The CDR3 sequence is CASSLGQGSGYTF. The CDR3 DNA follows: TGTGCCAGCAGCTTGGGACAGGGCTCAGGCTACACCTTC. V gene TRBV11-2 combines with J gene TRBJ1-2; 9 bases align to TRBD1. Germline V gives CDR1 SGHAT, CDR2 FQNNGV. V lost 3 bases to trimming and J lost 8 bases; unmatched junction nucleotides: 4. The CDR3 extends over 13 amino acids.

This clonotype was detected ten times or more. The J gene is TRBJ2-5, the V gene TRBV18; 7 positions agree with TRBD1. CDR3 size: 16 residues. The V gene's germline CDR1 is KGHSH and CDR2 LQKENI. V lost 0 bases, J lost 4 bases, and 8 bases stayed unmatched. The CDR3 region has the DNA TGTGCCAGCTCACCACCGATCGAGGGGGCAGGAGAGACCCAGTACTTC. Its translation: CASSPPIEGAGETQYF.

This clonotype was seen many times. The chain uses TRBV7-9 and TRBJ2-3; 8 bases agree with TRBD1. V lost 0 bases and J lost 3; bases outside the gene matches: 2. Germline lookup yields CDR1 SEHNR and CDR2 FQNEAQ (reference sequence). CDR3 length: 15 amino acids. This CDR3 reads CASSLAQGETDTQYF. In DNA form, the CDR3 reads TGTGCCAGCAGCTTAGCACAGGGGGAGACAGATACGCAGTATTTT. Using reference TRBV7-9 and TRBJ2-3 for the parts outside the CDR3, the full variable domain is DTGVSQNPRHKITKRGQNVTFRCDPISEHNRLYWYRQTLGQGPEFLTYFQNEAQLEKSRLLSDRFSAERPKGSFSTLEIQRTEQGDSAMYLCASSLAQGETDTQYFGPGTRLTVL.

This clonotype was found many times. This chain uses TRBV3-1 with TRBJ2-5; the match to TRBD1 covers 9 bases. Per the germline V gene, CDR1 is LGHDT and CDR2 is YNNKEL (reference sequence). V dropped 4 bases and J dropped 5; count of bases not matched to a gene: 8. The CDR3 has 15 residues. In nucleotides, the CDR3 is TGTGCCAGCAGCCCCCCACAGGGGGCGGGGGAGACCCAGTACTTC. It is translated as CASSPPQGAGETQYF.

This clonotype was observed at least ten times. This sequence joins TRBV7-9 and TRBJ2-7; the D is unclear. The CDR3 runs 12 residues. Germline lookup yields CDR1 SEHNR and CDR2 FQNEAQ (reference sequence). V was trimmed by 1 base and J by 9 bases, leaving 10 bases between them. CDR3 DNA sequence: TGTGCCAGCAGCTTAGAAGGGTTCGGGCAGTACTTC. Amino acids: CASSLEGFGQYF. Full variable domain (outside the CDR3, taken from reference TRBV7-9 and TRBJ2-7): DTGVSQNPRHKITKRGQNVTFRCDPISEHNRLYWYRQTLGQGPEFLTYFQNEAQLEKSRLLSDRFSAERPKGSFSTLEIQRTEQGDSAMYLCASSLEGFGQYFGPGTRLTVT.

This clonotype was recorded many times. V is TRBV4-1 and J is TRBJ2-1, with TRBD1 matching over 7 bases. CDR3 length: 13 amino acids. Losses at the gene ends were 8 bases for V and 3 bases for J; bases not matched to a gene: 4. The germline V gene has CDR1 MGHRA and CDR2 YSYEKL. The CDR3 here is CASGQVGYNEQFF. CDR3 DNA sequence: TGCGCCAGCGGACAGGTTGGCTACAATGAGCAGTTCTTC.

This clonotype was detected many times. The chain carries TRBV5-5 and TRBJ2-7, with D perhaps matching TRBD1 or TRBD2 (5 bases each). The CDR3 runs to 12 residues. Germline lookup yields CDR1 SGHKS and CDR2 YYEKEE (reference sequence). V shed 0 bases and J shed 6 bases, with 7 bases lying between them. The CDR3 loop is CASSLGDAEQYF. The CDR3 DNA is TGTGCCAGCAGCTTGGGGGACGCCGAGCAGTACTTC.

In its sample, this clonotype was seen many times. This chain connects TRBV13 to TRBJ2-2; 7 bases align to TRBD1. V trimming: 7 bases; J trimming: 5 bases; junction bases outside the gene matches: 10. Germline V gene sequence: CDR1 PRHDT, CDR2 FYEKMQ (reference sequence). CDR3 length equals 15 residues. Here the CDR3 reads CASTLTGERTGELFF. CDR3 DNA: TGTGCCAGCACCCTTACAGGGGAGAGGACCGGGGAGCTGTTTTTT.

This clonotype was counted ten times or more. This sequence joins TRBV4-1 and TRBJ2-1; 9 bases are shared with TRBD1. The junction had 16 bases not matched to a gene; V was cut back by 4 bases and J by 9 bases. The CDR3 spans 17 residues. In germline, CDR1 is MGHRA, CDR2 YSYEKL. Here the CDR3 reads CASSPAGTGRPLGEQFF. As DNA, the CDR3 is TGCGCCAGCAGCCCAGCCGGGACAGGGCGCCCGTTGGGTGAGCAGTTCTTC.

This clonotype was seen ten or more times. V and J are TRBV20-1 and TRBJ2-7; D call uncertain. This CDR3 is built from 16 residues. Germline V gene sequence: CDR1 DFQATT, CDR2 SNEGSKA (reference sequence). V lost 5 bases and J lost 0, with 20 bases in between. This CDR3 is CSAGQLLTYYSYEQYF. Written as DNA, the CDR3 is TGCAGTGCTGGGCAGCTTTTGACCTATTACTCCTACGAGCAGTACTTC.